The rows below give T cell receptor beta chains drawn from one sample of a study of shared clonotypes between healthy human individuals. The assay was immunoSEQ multiplex PCR, and TCRdb's table has in-frame clones only and misses some. The sample has millions of clones, roughly 91% seen once; the top ten hold under 2%. The sample consisted of naive CD8+ T cells from PBMCs. These receptors were taken from a man aged 18 to 29 in good health. Some clones in this sample may be carry-over from other donors' samples. Both conserved end residues are part of each CDR3. D genes are given only for firm matches. Not every row has a clone size; where given, it reads once, few, many or a size class.

v_call	j_call	clone_size	cdr3_length	d_call	cdr3_aa	cdr3_nt
TRBV5-6	TRBJ2-1	NA	15	NA	CASSLRRVSYNEQFF	TGTGCCAGCAGCTTGCGCAGGGTCTCCTACAATGAGCAGTTCTTC
TRBV7-9	TRBJ1-2	NA	13	TRBD1	CASRGQGALGYTF	TGTGCCAGCAGGGGACAGGGGGCGCTTGGCTACACCTTC
TRBV11-2	TRBJ2-1	NA	13	NA	CASSLTLDNEQFF	TGTGCCAGCAGCTTAACGCTCGACAATGAGCAGTTCTTC
TRBV25-1	TRBJ2-7	NA	16	NA	CASSELGSFGTYEQYF	TGTGCCAGCAGTGAACTAGGGTCTTTCGGGACGTACGAGCAGTACTTC
TRBV9	TRBJ1-1	NA	16	NA	CASSVSADMGNTEAFF	TGTGCCAGCAGCGTTTCTGCAGATATGGGAAACACTGAAGCTTTCTTT
TRBV6-1	TRBJ2-7	NA	14	NA	CASNPGYSHYEQYF	TGTGCCAGCAACCCAGGGTACAGCCATTACGAGCAGTACTTC
TRBV10-3	TRBJ2-3	NA	16	NA	CAISESRSALVDTQYF	TGTGCCATCAGTGAGTCTAGGAGCGCACTGGTTGATACGCAGTATTTT
TRBV5-6	TRBJ2-7	NA	14	NA	CASSLVRRPYEQYF	TGTGCCAGCAGCTTGGTACGGAGGCCCTACGAGCAGTACTTC
TRBV6-5	TRBJ1-4	NA	14	TRBD1	CASSYSGGGEKLFF	TGTGCCAGCAGTTACTCAGGGGGCGGTGAAAAACTGTTTTTT
TRBV9	TRBJ2-1	NA	17	NA	CASSVAGGHSSYNEQFF	TGTGCCAGCAGCGTAGCAGGGGGGCACAGCTCCTACAATGAGCAGTTCTTC
TRBV4-1	TRBJ1-4	NA	14	NA	CASSPFRTGEKLFF	TGCGCCAGCAGCCCATTTAGGACGGGAGAAAAACTGTTTTTT
TRBV7-8	TRBJ2-2	once	17	TRBD2	CASSLALSGRASGELFF	TGTGCCAGCAGCTTAGCGCTAAGCGGGAGGGCCAGCGGGGAGCTGTTTTTT
TRBV5-1	TRBJ2-7	NA	15	TRBD1	CASSDSNRGVREQYF	TGCGCCAGCAGCGACAGCAACAGGGGAGTGCGCGAGCAGTACTTC
TRBV15	TRBJ1-5	NA	15	NA	CATSTEAASNQPQHF	TGTGCCACCAGCACTGAGGCGGCGAGCAATCAGCCCCAGCATTTT
TRBV7-2	TRBJ2-5	once	16	NA	CASSARGVRLQETQYF	TGTGCCAGCAGCGCCCGTGGAGTGCGTCTCCAAGAGACCCAGTACTTC
TRBV28	TRBJ2-2	NA	16	NA	CASSILILGGTGELFF	TGTGCCAGCAGCATCCTCATTCTGGGGGGCACCGGGGAGCTGTTTTTT
TRBV5-1	TRBJ2-7	NA	16	TRBD1	CASSEHRTGPAYEQYF	TGCGCCAGCAGCGAACACCGGACAGGGCCAGCCTACGAGCAGTACTTC
TRBV28	TRBJ2-1	NA	15	NA	CASSPLATSNNEQFF	TGTGCCAGCAGCCCCCTGGCTACCTCAAACAATGAGCAGTTCTTC
TRBV7-9	TRBJ1-1	NA	15	NA	CASSWEMSLNTEAFF	TGTGCCAGCAGCTGGGAGATGTCCTTGAACACTGAAGCTTTCTTT
TRBV25-1	TRBJ2-3	NA	17	TRBD2	CASSEPQLAGGADTQYF	TGTGCCAGCAGTGAACCCCAACTAGCGGGAGGGGCAGATACGCAGTATTTT
TRBV4-2	TRBJ1-4	NA	18	TRBD1	CASSPDRGPVATNEKLFF	TGTGCCAGCAGCCCGGACAGGGGCCCCGTTGCAACTAATGAAAAACTGTTTTTT
TRBV7-9	TRBJ1-1	NA	12	NA	CASEGGGPEAFF	TGTGCCAGCGAAGGGGGGGGCCCTGAAGCTTTCTTT
TRBV19	TRBJ1-2	once	15	NA	CASSITGQRNYGYTF	TGTGCCAGTAGTATTACGGGCCAAAGGAACTATGGCTACACCTTC
TRBV29-1	TRBJ2-7	once	12	TRBD1	CSGRTGGYEQYF	TGCAGCGGCAGGACAGGAGGTTACGAGCAGTACTTC
TRBV5-6	TRBJ1-2	NA	14	TRBD1	CASSLGTGFYGYTF	TGTGCCAGCAGCTTGGGGACAGGGTTTTATGGCTACACCTTC
TRBV7-8	TRBJ2-1	NA	18	TRBD2	CASSFGLAGGSSYNEQFF	TGTGCCAGCAGCTTCGGACTAGCGGGAGGGAGCTCCTACAATGAGCAGTTCTTC
TRBV28	TRBJ2-7	NA	15	NA	CASSPSEPPLLEQYF	TGTGCCAGCAGTCCCTCAGAGCCCCCTCTGCTCGAGCAGTACTTC
TRBV10-3	TRBJ2-7	NA	15	TRBD1	CAISDLGTGSYEQYF	TGTGCCATCAGTGACCTCGGGACAGGGTCCTACGAGCAGTACTTC
TRBV3-1/TRBV3-2	TRBJ2-1	NA	9	NA	CAMTGPQFF	TGTGCCATGACGGGACCCCAGTTCTTC
TRBV4-3	TRBJ2-7	NA	15	NA	CASSQDWGAFYEQYF	TGCGCCAGCAGCCAAGATTGGGGTGCATTCTACGAGCAGTACTTC
TRBV5-1	TRBJ1-2	once	13	NA	CASSLGGVAGYTF	TGCGCCAGCAGCTTGGGCGGGGTCGCTGGCTACACCTTC
TRBV7-9	TRBJ2-7	once	14	TRBD2	CASTELAGGHEQYF	TGTGCCAGCACAGAGCTAGCGGGAGGCCACGAGCAGTACTTC
TRBV6-5	TRBJ2-1	once	12	NA	CASSSAVGEQFF	TGTGCCAGCAGTTCCGCGGTTGGGGAGCAGTTCTTC
TRBV19	TRBJ2-7	NA	14	TRBD1	CASSEDRVTYEQYF	TGTGCCAGTAGCGAGGACAGGGTAACCTACGAGCAGTACTTC
TRBV9	TRBJ2-2	NA	17	TRBD2	CASSVNQEGGDTGELFF	TGTGCCAGCAGCGTAAATCAAGAGGGAGGGGACACCGGGGAGCTGTTTTTT
TRBV11-2	TRBJ2-2	NA	14	NA	CASSLYRNTGELFF	TGTGCCAGCAGCTTATACCGCAACACCGGGGAGCTGTTTTTT
TRBV7-9	TRBJ1-1	few	13	NA	CASSLGPYTEAFF	TGTGCCAGCAGCCTAGGGCCCTACACTGAAGCTTTCTTT
TRBV27	TRBJ1-5	once	16	TRBD1	CASSSTGQGPVRPQHF	TGTGCCAGCAGTTCAACGGGACAGGGGCCCGTTCGGCCCCAGCATTTT
TRBV11-2	TRBJ1-5	NA	17	TRBD1	CASSDRGTGNSNQPQHF	TGTGCCAGCAGTGACCGCGGGACAGGGAATAGCAATCAGCCCCAGCATTTT
TRBV4-1	TRBJ2-5	NA	13	NA	CASSHGNGLTQYF	TGCGCCAGCAGCCACGGGAACGGTTTAACCCAGTACTTC
TRBV19	TRBJ2-1	NA	13	NA	CASSQYSYNEQFF	TGTGCCAGTAGCCAGTATTCCTACAATGAGCAGTTCTTC
TRBV7-9	TRBJ2-7	once	11	NA	CANSKSYEQYF	TGTGCCAACAGCAAATCGTACGAGCAGTACTTC
TRBV28	TRBJ2-7	NA	14	NA	CASRRGRLDGEQYF	TGTGCCAGCAGGCGGGGTCGGCTAGATGGCGAGCAGTACTTC
TRBV29-1	TRBJ2-6	NA	14	NA	CSVITISGANVLTF	TGCAGCGTTATAACTATCTCTGGGGCCAACGTCCTGACTTTC
TRBV27	TRBJ2-7	NA	17	TRBD2	CASSSWTSGRGPYEQYF	TGTGCCAGCAGTTCATGGACTAGCGGGAGGGGGCCCTACGAGCAGTACTTC
TRBV29-1	TRBJ2-1	NA	11	NA	CSVKSGNEQFF	TGCAGCGTTAAAAGCGGGAATGAGCAGTTCTTC
TRBV28	TRBJ2-2	NA	14	NA	CASSYPYGTGELFF	TGTGCCAGCAGCTACCCTTACGGCACCGGGGAGCTGTTTTTT
TRBV2	TRBJ2-7	NA	14	TRBD1	CASSSGQGVDEQYF	TGTGCCAGCAGTTCGGGACAGGGGGTCGACGAGCAGTACTTC
TRBV29-1	TRBJ1-2	few	11	NA	CSVETGFGYTF	TGCAGCGTTGAAACAGGGTTCGGCTACACCTTC
TRBV5-1	TRBJ2-7	NA	14	NA	CASSWGAKGYEQYF	TGCGCCAGCAGCTGGGGGGCAAAAGGGTACGAGCAGTACTTC
TRBV9	TRBJ2-7	NA	15	TRBD1	CASSVDGQGADEQYF	TGTGCCAGCAGCGTAGATGGACAGGGGGCTGACGAGCAGTACTTC
TRBV19	TRBJ1-5	NA	18	NA	CASGIETGILYSNQPQHF	TGTGCCAGTGGTATCGAAACAGGGATCCTTTATAGCAATCAGCCCCAGCATTTT
TRBV19	TRBJ2-3	NA	15	NA	CASSIIPSLTDTQYF	TGTGCCAGTAGTATCATTCCCTCACTCACAGATACGCAGTATTTT